This note documents a single TCR beta chain sequence. What it binds is not known. The data derive from a study of OX40 agonist ivuxolimab in advanced cancers. Overall study: Of mixed ages from roughly 23 to 80 and averaging about 56 years, the group was around 78% male. Of the patients, three showed partial responses, one with hepatocellular carcinoma and two with cutaneous melanoma. Study findings and constraints: CD8+ T cells showed, on average, more clonal expansion than CD4+ cells.

Using immunoSEQ multiplex PCR, the repertoire was profiled, and TCRdb retains in-frame clones only, with some absent. The table has around 44,000 clones, more than 75% seen once; the top ten hold 0.38%. Looked up from germline, CDR1 is MNHNY and CDR2 is SVGAGI (reference sequence). Trimming removed 0 bases from V and 0 bases from J, with 6 bases in between. This CDR3 is built from 15 residues. This receptor was taken from an adult with an advanced solid tumor such as melanoma, head and neck, liver or kidney cancer. Source: CD4+ or CD8+ T cells sorted from blood, taken in a trial of the OX40 agonist ivuxolimab. This rearrangement joins TRBV6-6 to TRBJ1-3; D gene ambiguous. The CDR3: CASSYSTLSGNTIYF. The CDR3 DNA is TGTGCCAGCAGTTACTCTACTCTCTCTGGAAACACCATATATTTT.